This TCR beta chain originates from a study of blood T cell repertoires in COVID-19 (dated by TCRdb to the early 2020s). At the level of the whole study: The collaborator samples originated in the United States, Italy and Spain and spanned the acute and convalescent phases of COVID-19. The prospective study material was composed of cDNA or gDNA derived from T cells, B-cell-depleted T cells, or PBMCs. Subjects who had been exposed to COVID-19, were actively infected with it, or had recovered from it provided the deeply sampled blood TCRbeta repertoires that made up the dataset. The repertoires were released in a freely available public database intended as a resource for research on the immune response to SARS-CoV-2. The samples were drawn from the first 160 participants of the ongoing ImmuneRACE study and from 1,200 or so subjects provided by 6 global collaborators. Sample metadata almost always included a de-identified subject ID, COVID-19 status, age in years and sex. Where available, HLA class I and class II types were obtained from metadata supplied by the sample provider rather than from assay-based typing.

Study-wide conclusions, independent of this receptor: Clinical and demographic metadata were provided uncurated, with the amount varying by source and participant.

The immunoSEQ Assay, a bias-controlled multiplex PCR, was used to amplify TCRbeta CDR3 regions from genomic DNA. Processing in the source paper ran as follows. The number of nucleated cells in each sample was estimated from the amplification of reference gene primers within the assay. To quantify the absolute abundance of each unique TCRbeta CDR3 rearrangement, sequence reads were collapsed and filtered. Productive Simpson clonality was computed per sample as the square root of Simpson's diversity index over productive rearrangements. TCRdb mirrors the immuneACCESS table, restricted to in-frame sequences. Some clones are absent from its copies; in checked studies, under half trace to an unresolved V gene, and the reason for the others is unknown. For V, J and clone size, that table is used; D and trimming come from the DNA. Recorded for this sample are 75,000 to 90,000 clones; roughly 78% of them occurred a single time. The ten top clones hold roughly a third of the sample.

In Seattle, one collaborating source enrolled patients while the infection was active and tracked those patients longitudinally over the course of disease. Each collaborating institution followed its own protocols to collect whole blood in K2EDTA tubes. For TCRbeta analysis, collaborator samples were shipped as frozen whole blood, as isolated PBMCs, or as DNA extracted from either sample type. This clone was picked up a small number of times. Its binding antigen is unknown. The input lacks base qualities; no much larger clone sits a single base away. From its cysteine to its phenylalanine, the CDR3 spans 14 amino acids. The entry retains the CDR3 DNA only, 42 bases that are in frame from base 1. The V end loses 5 bases and the J end loses 0 bases, and a stretch of 7 bases separates them. In the germline V gene (reference sequence), CDR1 corresponds to LNHNV and CDR2 to YYDKDF.

The sequenced sample was peripheral blood. This sequence originates from a man aged 55 to 70 with COVID-19, enrolled during active disease. The rearranged chain carries TRBV15 and TRBJ2-2; too little of a D gene remains to name it. DNA sequence: TGTGCCACCAGCGGGCCTGCGAACACCGGGGAGCTGTTTTTT. Its protein is CATSGPANTGELFF.